This is a list of T cell receptor beta chains from one sample in a study of vaccination and CD4 T cells after COVID-19. From the PCR reads, TCRdb called clonotypes with MiXCR, one entry per CDR3 protein. The sample holds nearly 25,000 distinct CDR3 sequences, about 31% seen once. These receptors are not linked to any known antigen. The starting material was CD4+ T cells from blood, cultured in vitro, obtained about 7 months after SARS-CoV-2 vaccination. These receptor sequences come from a human donor who had recovered from COVID-19. CDR3s include the opening cysteine and the closing phenylalanine or tryptophan. Each record gives: CDR3 protein, J gene, CDR3 length, V gene.

CDR3aa: CSLKRLAGDEQYF
j_gene: TRBJ2-7
len: 13
v_gene: TRBV29-1

CDR3aa: CASSRTGGPQSPLHF
j_gene: TRBJ1-6
len: 15
v_gene: TRBV19

CDR3aa: CASSRLQGDEQYF
j_gene: TRBJ2-7
len: 13
v_gene: TRBV14

CDR3aa: CASSLMGLINEQFF
j_gene: TRBJ2-1
len: 14
v_gene: TRBV7-9

CDR3aa: CASSYLGTPVETQYF
j_gene: TRBJ2-5
len: 15
v_gene: TRBV6-5

CDR3aa: CASSGLRSGYTF
j_gene: TRBJ1-2
len: 12
v_gene: TRBV7-8

CDR3aa: CASSLEGDTDTQYF
j_gene: TRBJ2-3
len: 14
v_gene: TRBV7-2

CDR3aa: CASSYLAGRGETQYF
j_gene: TRBJ2-5
len: 15
v_gene: TRBV6-5

CDR3aa: CASSRTRVETQYF
j_gene: TRBJ2-5
len: 13
v_gene: TRBV7-2

CDR3aa: CSAIGPLGAEAFF
j_gene: TRBJ1-1
len: 13
v_gene: TRBV20-1

CDR3aa: CASTDSSYNEQFF
j_gene: TRBJ2-1
len: 13
v_gene: TRBV6-2/TRBV6-3

CDR3aa: CASSPRVAGYQETQYF
j_gene: TRBJ2-5
len: 16
v_gene: TRBV18

CDR3aa: CSAWSPDTDTQYF
j_gene: TRBJ2-3
len: 13
v_gene: TRBV20-1

CDR3aa: CSVEDRDLGGYGYTF
j_gene: TRBJ1-2
len: 15
v_gene: TRBV29-1

CDR3aa: CASSQEGTSGNEQFF
j_gene: TRBJ2-1
len: 15
v_gene: TRBV4-2

CDR3aa: CATSDLGRETQYF
j_gene: TRBJ2-5
len: 13
v_gene: TRBV24-1

CDR3aa: CASSPRGTSDSDVYDEQFF
j_gene: TRBJ2-1
len: 19
v_gene: TRBV18

CDR3aa: CASSVSAGAGYEQYF
j_gene: TRBJ2-7
len: 15
v_gene: TRBV9

CDR3aa: CSASRLLQGSYGYTF
j_gene: TRBJ1-2
len: 15
v_gene: TRBV20-1

CDR3aa: CSAGDRANNSPLHF
j_gene: TRBJ1-6
len: 14
v_gene: TRBV20-1

CDR3aa: CASSLNRAWANVLTF
j_gene: TRBJ2-6
len: 15
v_gene: TRBV7-2

CDR3aa: CASSNREGDGDEQFF
j_gene: TRBJ2-1
len: 15
v_gene: TRBV10-3

CDR3aa: CSARDPQGANTEAFF
j_gene: TRBJ1-1
len: 15
v_gene: TRBV20-1

CDR3aa: CASTLRQGVFF
j_gene: TRBJ1-1
len: 11
v_gene: TRBV28

CDR3aa: CASRSGTENTEAFF
j_gene: TRBJ1-1
len: 14
v_gene: TRBV27